A selection of T cell receptor beta chains follows, all from one sample in a study of T cell repertoires in cytomegalovirus infection. A single record per CDR3 protein comes from TCRdb applying MiXCR to the reads. The sample has fewer than 550,000 distinct CDR3 sequences, about 17% seen once. Input material: CD8+ T cells from PBMCs. The receptor source for this set is a human donor in good health (CMV status not recorded). Some clones in this sample may be carry-over from other donors' samples. Each CDR3 is given with its conserved first and last residue. The D gene is left open where the match is weak. Clone size, where shown, is once, few, many, or a class for clones that have expanded.

v_gene: TRBV7-6
j_gene: TRBJ2-5
d_gene: .
abundance: .
CDR3nt: TGTGCCAGCAGCTTCCCCTCGGACGGCCAAGAGACCCAGTACTTC
CDR3aa: CASSFPSDGQETQYF

v_gene: TRBV10-2
j_gene: TRBJ2-5
d_gene: TRBD2
abundance: .
CDR3nt: TGCGCCAGCAAGTCTAGCGGGGGGCCCCAGTACTTC
CDR3aa: CASKSSGGPQYF

v_gene: TRBV27
j_gene: TRBJ2-7
d_gene: TRBD1
abundance: .
CDR3nt: TGTGCCAGCAGGGGACAGGGGGCCCTCTACGAGCAGTACTTC
CDR3aa: CASRGQGALYEQYF

v_gene: TRBV6-5
j_gene: TRBJ2-1
d_gene: .
abundance: few
CDR3nt: TGTGCCAGCAGTTATTATTGGGAGAGGGACGGCAATGAGCAGTTCTTC
CDR3aa: CASSYYWERDGNEQFF

v_gene: TRBV28
j_gene: TRBJ1-5
d_gene: .
abundance: many
CDR3nt: TGTGCCAGCAGTTTCGACAGTCATTATCAGCCCCAGCATTTT
CDR3aa: CASSFDSHYQPQHF

v_gene: TRBV4-2
j_gene: TRBJ1-1
d_gene: TRBD1
abundance: .
CDR3nt: TGTGCCAGCAGCCCTTCCGGGACAGGGAGAACTGAAGCTTTCTTT
CDR3aa: CASSPSGTGRTEAFF

v_gene: TRBV12-3/TRBV12-4
j_gene: TRBJ2-1
d_gene: TRBD2
abundance: .
CDR3nt: TGTGCCAGCAGTTTGAGCGGGAGGGTCAGCGATGAGCAGTTCTTC
CDR3aa: CASSLSGRVSDEQFF

v_gene: TRBV5-6
j_gene: TRBJ2-1
d_gene: .
abundance: .
CDR3nt: TGTGCCAGCAGCGCCGCGGATAGGTCCCCCAATGAGCAGTTCTTC
CDR3aa: CASSAADRSPNEQFF

v_gene: TRBV7-9
j_gene: TRBJ1-1
d_gene: .
abundance: many
CDR3nt: TGTGCCAGCAGCTACGGACGGCCGAACACTGAAGCTTTCTTT
CDR3aa: CASSYGRPNTEAFF

v_gene: TRBV27
j_gene: TRBJ1-1
d_gene: .
abundance: .
CDR3nt: TGTGCCAGCAGCAAACAGGCGAACACTGAAGCTTTCTTT
CDR3aa: CASSKQANTEAFF

v_gene: TRBV4-1
j_gene: TRBJ1-1
d_gene: .
abundance: .
CDR3nt: TGCGCCAGCAGCCAAGCGGGTTCTAGTGAAGCTTTCTTT
CDR3aa: CASSQAGSSEAFF

v_gene: TRBV30
j_gene: TRBJ1-2
d_gene: .
abundance: .
CDR3nt: TGTGCCTGGAGTCCGGGGGGGGGAGACGGCTACACCTTC
CDR3aa: CAWSPGGGDGYTF

v_gene: TRBV5-6
j_gene: TRBJ1-4
d_gene: .
abundance: .
CDR3nt: TGTGCCAGCAGCCCTAGTGGGCAGGGGCGAATGAGTGATGAAAAACTGTTTTTT
CDR3aa: CASSPSGQGRMSDEKLFF

v_gene: TRBV13
j_gene: TRBJ2-7
d_gene: .
abundance: .
CDR3nt: TGTGCCAGCAGCTTAACGGGACGGGAAGTCTACGAGCAGTACTTC
CDR3aa: CASSLTGREVYEQYF

v_gene: TRBV7-6
j_gene: TRBJ2-3
d_gene: TRBD2
abundance: many
CDR3nt: TGTGCCAGCAGCTTGAGCGCTAGCGGGGTCACAGATACGCAGTATTTT
CDR3aa: CASSLSASGVTDTQYF

v_gene: TRBV7-9
j_gene: TRBJ2-7
d_gene: .
abundance: many
CDR3nt: TGTGCCAGCAGCCCACAGGACAGCTCCTACGAGCAGTACTTC
CDR3aa: CASSPQDSSYEQYF

v_gene: TRBV5-1
j_gene: TRBJ2-3
d_gene: .
abundance: .
CDR3nt: TGCGCCAGCTTCGGTGGAGGTTCCACAGATACGCAGTATTTT
CDR3aa: CASFGGGSTDTQYF

v_gene: TRBV19
j_gene: TRBJ1-1
d_gene: .
abundance: .
CDR3nt: TGTGCCAGTAATCCCGAAGGGAACACTGAAGCTTTCTTT
CDR3aa: CASNPEGNTEAFF

v_gene: TRBV7-2
j_gene: TRBJ2-5
d_gene: TRBD2
abundance: many
CDR3nt: TGTGCCAGCAGCCCAAATCGGGCTAGCGGGAGAGAGACCCAGTACTTC
CDR3aa: CASSPNRASGRETQYF

v_gene: TRBV29-1
j_gene: TRBJ2-2
d_gene: .
abundance: .
CDR3nt: TGCAGCGTTGAAATAGGGCAGGCTAACACCGGGGAGCTGATTTTT
CDR3aa: CSVEIGQANTGELIF

v_gene: TRBV10-2
j_gene: TRBJ2-2
d_gene: .
abundance: few
CDR3nt: TGCGCCAGCAGTGAGCGAGGAGGGACGGGGGAGCTGTTTTTT
CDR3aa: CASSERGGTGELFF

v_gene: TRBV11-2
j_gene: TRBJ1-6
d_gene: .
abundance: many
CDR3nt: TGTGCCAGCAGCTTGAGGAAAGGACACTCCTATAATTCACCCCTCCACTTT
CDR3aa: CASSLRKGHSYNSPLHF

v_gene: TRBV7-8
j_gene: TRBJ2-5
d_gene: TRBD2
abundance: many
CDR3nt: TGTGCCAGCAGCTTCGGACTAGCGGGAGAGGTACAAGAGACCCAGTACTTC
CDR3aa: CASSFGLAGEVQETQYF

v_gene: TRBV28
j_gene: TRBJ1-1
d_gene: .
abundance: few
CDR3nt: TGTGCCAGCAGTTTATGGAAGGAGGGACTCAGCACTGAAGCTTTCTTT
CDR3aa: CASSLWKEGLSTEAFF

v_gene: TRBV6-1
j_gene: TRBJ2-1
d_gene: .
abundance: many
CDR3nt: TGTGCCAGCAGACCGGGACTGAGCTCCTACAATGAGCAGTTCTTC
CDR3aa: CASRPGLSSYNEQFF

v_gene: TRBV4-1
j_gene: TRBJ2-3
d_gene: .
abundance: .
CDR3nt: TGCGCCAGCAGCCAAGTACGAGCGGTCCCCTCAGATACGCAGTATTTT
CDR3aa: CASSQVRAVPSDTQYF

v_gene: TRBV2
j_gene: TRBJ1-2
d_gene: .
abundance: many
CDR3nt: TGTGCCAGCAGTGATACCCGAAAGCGAGATGGCTACACCTTC
CDR3aa: CASSDTRKRDGYTF

v_gene: TRBV24-1
j_gene: TRBJ1-5
d_gene: .
abundance: .
CDR3nt: TGTGCCACTCAGGGGACTAATCAGCCCCAGCATTTT
CDR3aa: CATQGTNQPQHF

v_gene: TRBV5-6
j_gene: TRBJ1-1
d_gene: .
abundance: few
CDR3nt: TGTGCCAGCTTTGGGGGCCCCCGCCCTGAAGCTTTCTTT
CDR3aa: CASFGGPRPEAFF

v_gene: TRBV7-9
j_gene: TRBJ2-1
d_gene: .
abundance: many
CDR3nt: TGTGCCAGCAGCTCCCCCCGCCTGCTGGAATTCGTCTCCTACAATGAGCAGTTCTTC
CDR3aa: CASSSPRLLEFVSYNEQFF

v_gene: TRBV6-6
j_gene: TRBJ2-6
d_gene: TRBD1
abundance: few
CDR3nt: TGTGCCAGCAGTTACTCGATAGGGACAGGGGAATTCTCTGGGGCCAACGTCCTGACTTTC
CDR3aa: CASSYSIGTGEFSGANVLTF

v_gene: TRBV7-2
j_gene: TRBJ1-1
d_gene: .
abundance: many
CDR3nt: TGTGCCAGCAGCTTAGGCAGGGCGACTGAAGCTTTCTTT
CDR3aa: CASSLGRATEAFF

v_gene: TRBV27
j_gene: TRBJ1-4
d_gene: TRBD1
abundance: many
CDR3nt: TGTGCCAGCAAAACTCAGGGAGGGGGCCTAGAGGAAAAACTGTTTTTT
CDR3aa: CASKTQGGGLEEKLFF

v_gene: TRBV2
j_gene: TRBJ1-5
d_gene: .
abundance: .
CDR3nt: TGTGCCAGCGAGGACGGTAATCAGCCCCAGCATTTT
CDR3aa: CASEDGNQPQHF

v_gene: TRBV7-8
j_gene: TRBJ2-3
d_gene: TRBD2
abundance: many
CDR3nt: TGTGCCAGCAGCTTAGCGGTTAGCGGGGAGGTGGATACGCAGTATTTT
CDR3aa: CASSLAVSGEVDTQYF

v_gene: TRBV11-2
j_gene: TRBJ2-7
d_gene: TRBD1
abundance: many
CDR3nt: TGTGCCAGCAGCTATTCCGGGACAGACCACTACGAGCAGTACTTC
CDR3aa: CASSYSGTDHYEQYF

v_gene: TRBV10-3
j_gene: TRBJ2-7
d_gene: TRBD1
abundance: .
CDR3nt: TGTGCCATCAGCCCCGGACAGGGGGCGCGGCTGGACGAGCAGTACTTC
CDR3aa: CAISPGQGARLDEQYF

v_gene: TRBV10-1
j_gene: TRBJ2-7
d_gene: TRBD1
abundance: many
CDR3nt: TGCGCCAGCAGTGAGTCGGTCTCCGGGACAGGGGTCGAGCAGTACTTC
CDR3aa: CASSESVSGTGVEQYF

v_gene: TRBV6-1
j_gene: TRBJ2-1
d_gene: .
abundance: .
CDR3nt: TGTGCCAGCAGTATAAGTTTCTCCTACAATGAGCAGTTCTTC
CDR3aa: CASSISFSYNEQFF

v_gene: TRBV7-9
j_gene: TRBJ1-1
d_gene: .
abundance: many
CDR3nt: TGTGCCAGCAGCTTACCCGATCGTCGGAACACTGAAGCTTTCTTT
CDR3aa: CASSLPDRRNTEAFF

v_gene: TRBV7-6
j_gene: TRBJ2-3
d_gene: TRBD2
abundance: .
CDR3nt: TGTGCCAGCAGCTTAGGGGTAGCGGGAGTTGTAGATACGCAGTATTTT
CDR3aa: CASSLGVAGVVDTQYF

v_gene: TRBV11-2
j_gene: TRBJ2-7
d_gene: TRBD1
abundance: many
CDR3nt: TGTGCCAGCAGCGCCACCGACAGGGGTGGTAGTTTCTACGAGCAGTACTTC
CDR3aa: CASSATDRGGSFYEQYF

v_gene: TRBV7-9
j_gene: TRBJ2-6
d_gene: .
abundance: many
CDR3nt: TGTGCCGATGGACAAGGAACCGCCCGTCGGTCTGGGGCCAACGTCCTGACTTTC
CDR3aa: CADGQGTARRSGANVLTF

v_gene: TRBV6-1
j_gene: TRBJ1-5
d_gene: .
abundance: .
CDR3nt: TGTGCCAGCGGGGGGGACAAGCACAATCAGCCCCAGCATTTT
CDR3aa: CASGGDKHNQPQHF

v_gene: TRBV24-1
j_gene: TRBJ2-1
d_gene: .
abundance: many
CDR3nt: TGTGCCACCAGTGAGCTACTAGGGAACGGAGGTGAGCAGTTCTTC
CDR3aa: CATSELLGNGGEQFF

v_gene: TRBV13
j_gene: TRBJ1-5
d_gene: TRBD1
abundance: many
CDR3nt: TGTGCCAGCAGTCAAACAGGGGGCGGCAATCAGCCCCAGCATTTT
CDR3aa: CASSQTGGGNQPQHF

v_gene: TRBV28
j_gene: TRBJ1-1
d_gene: .
abundance: .
CDR3nt: TGTGCCAGCAGTTCGGACGGGCTGGGGAACACTGAAGCTTTCTTT
CDR3aa: CASSSDGLGNTEAFF

v_gene: TRBV11-3
j_gene: TRBJ2-7
d_gene: TRBD2
abundance: .
CDR3nt: TGTGCCAACAACAGTTGGGCTAGCGGGGGGGCGTCCTACGAGCAGTACTTC
CDR3aa: CANNSWASGGASYEQYF

v_gene: TRBV18
j_gene: TRBJ2-2
d_gene: TRBD2
abundance: .
CDR3nt: TGTGCCAGCTCACCAGCGGGAGCCATCGGGGAGCTGTTTTTT
CDR3aa: CASSPAGAIGELFF

v_gene: TRBV6-6
j_gene: TRBJ2-5
d_gene: TRBD2
abundance: few
CDR3nt: TGTGCCAGCAGTTTTCGTCTCAGGGAGGGGGAGACCCAGTACTTC
CDR3aa: CASSFRLREGETQYF

v_gene: TRBV9
j_gene: TRBJ2-7
d_gene: TRBD1
abundance: once
CDR3nt: TGTGCCAGCAGCGTACAGGGGGATAGGGCCTACGAGCAGTACTTC
CDR3aa: CASSVQGDRAYEQYF

v_gene: TRBV6-1
j_gene: TRBJ1-5
d_gene: .
abundance: .
CDR3nt: TGTGCCACCCGGGACGAGCGGCTTGGGTGGCAGCCCCAGCATTTT
CDR3aa: CATRDERLGWQPQHF

v_gene: TRBV6-5
j_gene: TRBJ1-4
d_gene: .
abundance: few
CDR3nt: TGTGCCAGCACATCCCCGGCGGGAAAACTGTTTTTT
CDR3aa: CASTSPAGKLFF

v_gene: TRBV4-1
j_gene: TRBJ2-2
d_gene: TRBD2
abundance: .
CDR3nt: TGCGCCAGCAGCCAAGATTGGGTTCGGCTAGCGGGAGGAGTGGCCGGGGAGCTGTTTTTT
CDR3aa: CASSQDWVRLAGGVAGELFF

v_gene: TRBV25-1
j_gene: TRBJ1-1
d_gene: .
abundance: many
CDR3nt: TGTGCCAGCAGTGAATTGGAGGTCGACACTGAAGCTTTCTTT
CDR3aa: CASSELEVDTEAFF

v_gene: TRBV28
j_gene: TRBJ2-5
d_gene: .
abundance: few
CDR3nt: TGTGCCAGCAGCCTTCCCTTAAGGACCCAGTACTTC
CDR3aa: CASSLPLRTQYF

v_gene: TRBV6-5
j_gene: TRBJ1-1
d_gene: .
abundance: many
CDR3nt: TGTGCCAGCAGTGATGACACCCTCATGAACACTGAAGCTTTCTTT
CDR3aa: CASSDDTLMNTEAFF

v_gene: TRBV5-1
j_gene: TRBJ2-7
d_gene: .
abundance: .
CDR3nt: TGCGCCAGCACCTGGGGAGAAGAGCAGTACTTC
CDR3aa: CASTWGEEQYF

v_gene: TRBV11-3
j_gene: TRBJ2-7
d_gene: .
abundance: few
CDR3nt: TGTGCCAGCAGCGAAGCGGTCTCCTACGAGCAGTACTTC
CDR3aa: CASSEAVSYEQYF

v_gene: TRBV7-3
j_gene: TRBJ2-1
d_gene: .
abundance: many
CDR3nt: TGTGCCAGCAGCTTCACAGGGAGCTCCTACAATGAGCAGTTCTTC
CDR3aa: CASSFTGSSYNEQFF